What follows is one TCR beta chain and its context. In this sample, this clonotype turned up a few times. The antigen it binds to is not known. One base away there is no much larger clone; base qualities are not given. cDNA was synthesized by template-switch 5'RACE using a primer with a 10-nucleotide random unique molecular identifier that tagged each TCR transcript. Every sequencing run covered 15-18 subjects and yielded more than 180 million TCR-beta sequences. The RNeasy kit was used for extraction of total RNA. TCR-beta VDJ regions were amplified with primers for the TCR constant region and the 5'RACE anchor, using the KAPA Real-time Library Amplification kit. Sample indexes and Illumina adaptors were added in a first PCR, and a second PCR then increased library yield. After purification with Ampure beads, the TCR product of roughly 650 bp was size-selected on a 2% E-gel SizeSelection system. Before pooling, library quality was assessed on a Bioanalyzer, concentration was determined with Qubit, and library quantification was performed with the Kapa Library Quantification kit. Paired-end 2 x 150 bp sequencing of the libraries was performed on an Illumina HiSeq 2500. To increase sequence diversity, about 25-31% phiX was spiked into each library pool. As for the original processing: Quality-filtered reads were processed with the UMI-based MiGEC pipeline, and over 85% of raw TCR sequences were removed by the MiGEC pipeline during error correction. VDJ genes were aligned to IMGT germline references, and each clonotype was defined by a unique CDR3 amino acid sequence together with V-J genes. Clonal expansion, Shannon diversity, and CDR3 relatedness (CalcPairwiseDistances, ClusterSamples) were evaluated with VDJtools, and phylogenetic trees were built with CLCbio workbench. Expanded clones were defined as having at least 8 unique UMIs, based on coefficient-of-variation modelling across technical triplicates. TCRdb reworked the public reads: Q25 trimming with fastp, MiXCR clone assembly, productive beta chains retained. Entries that share a CDR3 protein sequence are merged under the most common genes and DNA. TCRdb, not the authors, supplied the V and J calls. The sample table records 20,000 to 25,000 distinct CDR3 sequences; 6.2% of these occur just once. Around 41% of the sample is taken by the ten largest.

The record originates from a study of neurological immune-mediated disorders (dated 2019 in TCRdb). Describing the broader study: Peripheral blood TCR-beta repertoires from patients with HTLV-I-associated myelopathy (HAM/TSP), patients with multiple sclerosis, and healthy controls were compared in the study using UMI-based sequencing. Longitudinal samples, technical triplicates and paired sorted CD4+ and CD8+ T-cell subsets, alongside PBMC samples, were included among the approximately 98 TCR-beta libraries. The cohort comprised 65 to 75 subjects: 15 or so HAM/TSP patients, 35 or so multiple sclerosis patients and approximately 20 healthy controls. General findings and caveats noted by the study authors: No identical CDR3 amino acid sequences were found to be shared among expanded clones across subjects, suggesting that TCR-beta repertoires were private in all groups. The highest TCR clonal expansion was observed in HAM/TSP patients, whereas the lowest was observed in MS patients, even when compared with healthy controls.

The V end gives up 1 base and the J end 7 bases, leaving 6 bases in the junction not matched to a gene. Reading from cysteine to phenylalanine, the CDR3 counts 16 amino acids. The entry retains the CDR3 DNA only, 48 bases that are in frame from base 1. The germline V gene (reference sequence) specifies LNHDA as CDR1 and SQIVND as CDR2. Healthy controls were blood bank volunteers in Maryland, USA. For the sorted-subset TCR libraries, the starting material was over 750,000 sorted CD4+ or CD8+ T cells. Peripheral blood underwent Ficoll-Hypaque density gradient centrifugation to isolate PBMCs, which were then cryopreserved in liquid nitrogen. Paired sorted CD4+ and CD8+ subsets came from healthy controls, HAM/TSP patients and MS patients.

This TCR was recovered from a man in his late teens or twenties in good health. The sequencing sample was made of CD8+ T cells from blood. Recombination linked TRBV19 to TRBJ2-4; TRBD1 matches 11 bases in the middle. The DNA reads TGTGCCAGTAGTATAGGTTTCGGACAGGGGGCGAACATTCAGTACTTC. It encodes CASSIGFGQGANIQYF.